This T cell receptor (beta chain) derives from a study of regulatory T cells. Worth noting for this clone: Its specificity is unknown.

All CD3G-deficient patients showed autoimmunity, more severe in two. Patients, 2 to 39 years old, had expanded memory T-cell proportions. CD4+ T cells were divided by sorting: CD25-high CD127-low Tregs, CD25-low CD127-high conventional cells. Study observations and caveats: Treg repertoire restriction varied and was strongest in the two most severe patients. Compared with autologous conventional CD4+ cells and control regulatory cells, CD3G-deficient regulatory T cells showed reduced diversity.

This CDR3 is built from 16 residues. Primers: 52 TRBV forward and 13 TRBJ reverse. Clones were read by immunoSEQ multiplex PCR, and TCRdb kept only the in-frame ones, dropping some. The sample includes 3,000 to 5,000 clones, about 90% seen only once; the top ten take roughly 2.5%. The V call is TRBV21-1, the J call TRBJ1-2. TRBV21-1 is described as a pseudogene. The sequencing sample was made of CD4+ Tregs sorted from blood. The receptor's source is a child between 2 and 9 years old with CD3G deficiency. CDR3 amino acids: CASRGTGNSFNYGYTF. CDR3 in DNA: TGTGCCAGCAGGGGGACGGGGAATTCTTTTAACTATGGCTACACCTTC.